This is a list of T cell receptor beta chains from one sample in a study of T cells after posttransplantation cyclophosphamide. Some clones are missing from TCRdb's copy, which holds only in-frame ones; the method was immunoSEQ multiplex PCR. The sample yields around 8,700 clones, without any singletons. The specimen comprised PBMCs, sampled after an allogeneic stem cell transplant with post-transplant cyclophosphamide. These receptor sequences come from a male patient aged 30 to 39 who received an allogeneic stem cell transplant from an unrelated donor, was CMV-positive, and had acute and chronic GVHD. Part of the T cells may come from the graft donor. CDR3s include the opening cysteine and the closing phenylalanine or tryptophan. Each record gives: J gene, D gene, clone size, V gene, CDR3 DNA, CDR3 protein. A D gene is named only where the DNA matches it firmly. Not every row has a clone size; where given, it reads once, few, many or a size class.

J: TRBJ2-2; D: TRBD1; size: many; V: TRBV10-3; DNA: TGTGCCATCAGTGAGACCATCCAGGGGGACACCGGGGAGCTGTTTTTT; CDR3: CAISETIQGDTGELFF
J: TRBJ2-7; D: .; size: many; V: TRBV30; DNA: TGTGCCTGGAGTCCAGGTCAGGGGATAATCTACGAGCAGTACTTC; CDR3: CAWSPGQGIIYEQYF
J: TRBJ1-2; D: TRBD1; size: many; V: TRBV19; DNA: TGTGCCAGTAGCCTAGACCCGGACAGGAGATATGGCTACACCTTC; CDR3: CASSLDPDRRYGYTF
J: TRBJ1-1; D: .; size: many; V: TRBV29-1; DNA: TGCAGCGTTGTCTGGGGGGGCGCAAGCACTGAAGCTTTCTTT; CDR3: CSVVWGGASTEAFF
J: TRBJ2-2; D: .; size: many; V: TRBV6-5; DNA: TGTGCCAGCAGTAGGGGGTCGAACACCGGGGAGCTGTTTTTT; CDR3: CASSRGSNTGELFF
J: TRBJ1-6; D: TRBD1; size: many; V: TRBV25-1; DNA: TGTGCCAGCATCGGACAGGGGGCCGGATCACCCCTCCACTTT; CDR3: CASIGQGAGSPLHF
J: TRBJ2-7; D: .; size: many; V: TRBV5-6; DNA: TGTGCCAGCAGCTTTTCGGGGTCGTACGAGCAGTACTTC; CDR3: CASSFSGSYEQYF
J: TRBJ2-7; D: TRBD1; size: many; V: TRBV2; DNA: TGTGCCAGCAGTGAATTGGGACAGTCCTACGAGCAGTACTTC; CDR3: CASSELGQSYEQYF
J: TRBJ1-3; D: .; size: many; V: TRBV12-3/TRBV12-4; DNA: TGTGCCAGCAGTTTTAGGGCCCAAAGCTCTGGAAACACCATATATTTT; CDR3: CASSFRAQSSGNTIYF
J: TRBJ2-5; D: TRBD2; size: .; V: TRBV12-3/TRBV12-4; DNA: TGTGCCAGCAGCCCCGGGACTAACCCAGAGACCCAGTACTTC; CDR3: CASSPGTNPETQYF
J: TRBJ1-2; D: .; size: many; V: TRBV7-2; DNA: TGTGCCAGCAGTAAAGAGGTTTATGGCTACACCTTC; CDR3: CASSKEVYGYTF
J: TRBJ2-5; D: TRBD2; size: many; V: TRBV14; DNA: TGTGCCAGCAGCCCGACTAGCGGGAGTCAGGAGACCCAGTACTTC; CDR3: CASSPTSGSQETQYF
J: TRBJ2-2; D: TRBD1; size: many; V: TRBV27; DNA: TGTGCCAGCAGTAGAACAGGGGGTAACACCGGGGAGCTGTTTTTT; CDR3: CASSRTGGNTGELFF
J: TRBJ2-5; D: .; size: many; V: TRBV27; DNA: TGTGCCAGCAGTTTCTCCCAAGAGACCCAGTACTTC; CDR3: CASSFSQETQYF
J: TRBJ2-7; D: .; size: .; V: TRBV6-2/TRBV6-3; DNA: TGTGCCAGCAGTTACGAGCCACTACAGGGCGAGTACGAGCAGTACTTC; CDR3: CASSYEPLQGEYEQYF
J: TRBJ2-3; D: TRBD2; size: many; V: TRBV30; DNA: TGTGCCTGGAGTGCCCTAGCGGGAGTCCGGAATACGCAGTATTTT; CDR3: CAWSALAGVRNTQYF
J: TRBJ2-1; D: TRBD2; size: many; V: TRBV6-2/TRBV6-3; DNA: TGTGCCAGCAGATCCCCTCCTGGGACTAGCGGGGGGGCGTACAATGAGCAGTTCTTC; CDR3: CASRSPPGTSGGAYNEQFF
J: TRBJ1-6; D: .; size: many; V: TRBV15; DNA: TGTGCCACCAGCAGAGCAGCAGGGGATAATTCACCCCTCCACTTT; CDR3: CATSRAAGDNSPLHF
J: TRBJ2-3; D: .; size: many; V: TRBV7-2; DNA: TGTGCCAGCCAGCTCCAGCCGGGGGCAGATACGCAGTATTTT; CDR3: CASQLQPGADTQYF
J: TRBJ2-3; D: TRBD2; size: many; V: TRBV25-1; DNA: TGTGCCAGCAGTCTGGCGGGAGGTAGAGATACGCAGTATTTT; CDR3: CASSLAGGRDTQYF
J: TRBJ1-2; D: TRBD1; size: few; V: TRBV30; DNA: TGTGCCTGGGGGGGACAGGGGGCGAGGGGCTACACCTTC; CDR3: CAWGGQGARGYTF
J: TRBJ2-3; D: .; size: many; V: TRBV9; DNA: TGTGCCAGCAGCGCCCGAGGGGGGGCCCCGACGGGCACAGATACGCAGTATTTT; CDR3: CASSARGGAPTGTDTQYF
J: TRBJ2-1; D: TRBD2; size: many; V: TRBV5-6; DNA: TGTGCCAGCAGCTACCTTAGCGGGGGGGCCCTGGAGCAGTTCTTC; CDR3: CASSYLSGGALEQFF
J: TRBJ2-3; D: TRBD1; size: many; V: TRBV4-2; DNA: TGTGCCAGCAGCCAAGAGGGACAGGGCCGGGAGGCGACGCAGTATTTT; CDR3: CASSQEGQGREATQYF
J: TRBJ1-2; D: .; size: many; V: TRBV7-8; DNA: TGTGCCAGCAGCAAAACACGACAGTCCAGCTATGGCTACACCTTC; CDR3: CASSKTRQSSYGYTF
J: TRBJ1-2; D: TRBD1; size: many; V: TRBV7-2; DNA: TGTGCCAGCAGCTTAACCCTGACAGGGGCATACTATGGCTACACCTTC; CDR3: CASSLTLTGAYYGYTF
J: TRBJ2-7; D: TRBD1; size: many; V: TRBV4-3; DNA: TGCGCCAGCAGCCATAGTGGGACAGGGGAATCTTACGAGCAGTACTTC; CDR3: CASSHSGTGESYEQYF
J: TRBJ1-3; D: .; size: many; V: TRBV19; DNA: TGTGCCAGTAGTATGAGGGGTTATCACTCTCTCTCTGGAAACACCATATATTTT; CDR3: CASSMRGYHSLSGNTIYF
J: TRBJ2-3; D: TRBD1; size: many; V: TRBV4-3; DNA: TGCGCCAGCAGCCCCGGGACAGGGTATACAGATACGCAGTATTTT; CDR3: CASSPGTGYTDTQYF
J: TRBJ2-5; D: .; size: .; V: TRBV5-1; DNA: TGCGCCAGCAGCAACGACAGGAGCCAAGAGACCCAGTACTTC; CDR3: CASSNDRSQETQYF
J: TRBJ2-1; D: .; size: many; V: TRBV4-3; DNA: TGCGCCAGCAGCCAAGACAGGGCATACAATGAGCAGTTCTTC; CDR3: CASSQDRAYNEQFF